This TCR beta chain comes out of a study of blood T cell repertoires in COVID-19. The protocol was immunoSEQ multiplex PCR, while the TCRdb copy is restricted to in-frame clones and leaves out a portion. The table has a few hundred thousand clones, more than 75% seen once. Germline V gene lookup returns CDR1 SQVTM and CDR2 ANQGSEA. V was pared by 3 bases and J by 0 bases, with 7 bases between. The CDR3 runs 13 residues. The TCR originated in a woman between 45 and 60 years old with acute or convalescent COVID-19. This chain links TRBV29-1 with TRBJ2-3, with a possible D match to TRBD2 (5 bases). The material sequenced was peripheral blood. This CDR3 is CSVDSVSTDTQYF. The CDR3 DNA reads TGCAGCGTTGATAGCGTTAGCACAGATACGCAGTATTTT.